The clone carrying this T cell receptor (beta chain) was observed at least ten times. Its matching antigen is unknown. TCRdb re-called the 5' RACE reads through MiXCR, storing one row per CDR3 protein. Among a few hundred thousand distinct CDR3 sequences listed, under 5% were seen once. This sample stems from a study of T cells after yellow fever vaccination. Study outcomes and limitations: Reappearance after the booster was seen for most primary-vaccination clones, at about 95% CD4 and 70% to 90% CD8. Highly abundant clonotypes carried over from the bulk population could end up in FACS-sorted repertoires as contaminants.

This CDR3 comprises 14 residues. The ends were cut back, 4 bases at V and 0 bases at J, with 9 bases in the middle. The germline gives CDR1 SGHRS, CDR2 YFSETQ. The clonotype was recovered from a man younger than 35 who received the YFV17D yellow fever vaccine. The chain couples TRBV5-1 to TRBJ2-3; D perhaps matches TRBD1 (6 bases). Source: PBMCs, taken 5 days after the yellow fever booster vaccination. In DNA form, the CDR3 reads TGCGCCAGCAGCGTGACAGGTAGCACAGATACGCAGTATTTT. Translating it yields CASSVTGSTDTQYF.